These 18 T cell receptor beta chains were sequenced from one sample in a study of blood T cell repertoires in COVID-19. Produced via immunoSEQ multiplex PCR; TCRdb's table is partial and in-frame only. Here the sample spans 200,000 or so clones, about 82% being singletons. Sequencing was carried out using peripheral blood. The receptors stem from a woman in her twenties or thirties with acute or convalescent COVID-19.

This rearrangement joins TRBV19 to TRBJ1-1; perhaps TRBD1 as D (5 bases). The CDR3 covers 13 residues. V lost 6 bases to trimming and J lost 5 bases, with 13 bases between them. The germline gives CDR1 LNHDA, CDR2 SQIVND (reference sequence). The chain's CDR3 is CASRKGRETEAFF. CDR3 nucleotide sequence: TGTGCCAGTAGGAAGGGGAGGGAGACTGAAGCTTTCTTT.

J is TRBJ2-1 and V is TRBV7-9, with D possibly matching TRBD2 (6 bases). The germline V gene encodes CDR1 SEHNR and CDR2 FQNEAQ (reference sequence). The CDR3 covers 12 residues. V lost 3 bases to trimming and J lost 10 bases, with 10 bases between them. The DNA of the CDR3 is TGTGCCAGCAGCTTGGCGGAGGGAGAGCAGTTCTTC. It codes for CASSLAEGEQFF. Based on the CDR3 plus reference TRBV7-9 and TRBJ2-1, the full variable domain is DTGVSQNPRHKITKRGQNVTFRCDPISEHNRLYWYRQTLGQGPEFLTYFQNEAQLEKSRLLSDRFSAERPKGSFSTLEIQRTEQGDSAMYLCASSLAEGEQFFGPGTRLTVL.

V and J are TRBV6-5 and TRBJ1-5; TRBD1 is a possible D gene (5 bases). CDR1 and CDR2 (germline): MNHEY, SVGAGI. V lost 5 bases to trimming and J lost 0 bases, with 11 bases between them. The CDR3 is 15 residues long. CDR3 residues: CASSPKGVSNQPQHF. In DNA form, the CDR3 reads TGTGCCAGCAGTCCCAAAGGGGTTAGCAATCAGCCCCAGCATTTT.

The chain couples TRBV11-2 to TRBJ2-3; 10 bases map to TRBD1. CDR3 length: 15 amino acids. Germline CDR1 and CDR2: SGHAT and FQNNGV. V gave up 1 base and J gave up 6 bases; unmatched junction bases: 4. The CDR3 DNA reads TGTGCCAGCAGCTTAGGGGACAGGGGTAGGGATACGCAGTATTTT. It yields the protein CASSLGDRGRDTQYF.

This rearrangement joins TRBV11-2 to TRBJ2-7, with 7 bases lining up with TRBD1. Germline loops: CDR1 SGHAT, CDR2 FQNNGV. The trim removed 1 base at V and 6 bases at J, leaving 9 bases unmatched. The CDR3 is 15 residues long. The CDR3 bases are TGTGCCAGCAGCTTAGTCGCGACAGGGATCGGCGAGCAGTACTTC. This sequence encodes CASSLVATGIGEQYF.

The rearrangement uses TRBV6-1 and TRBJ1-6; 9 nucleotides line up with TRBD1. The CDR3 loop spans 15 amino acids. With V trimmed by 0 bases and J by 13 bases, 7 bases remained unmatched. Per the germline V gene, CDR1 is MNHNS and CDR2 is SASEGT. Written as DNA, the CDR3 is TGTGCCAGCAGTGAAGCCCGGGACAGGGTTCGGCCCCTCCACTTT. Protein sequence: CASSEARDRVRPLHF.

The rearrangement joins TRBV6-4 to TRBJ2-7; 8 bases match TRBD1. Germline loops: CDR1 MRHNA, CDR2 SNTAGT. CDR3 length: 14 residues. V was pared by 6 bases and J by 1 base, with 5 bases of the junction left unmatched. CDR3 sequence (DNA): TGTGCCAGCAGCCCCGACAGGGGTTCCTACGAGCAGTACTTC. The encoded protein is CASSPDRGSYEQYF.

V usage is TRBV5-8 and J usage is TRBJ2-7; possible D gene TRBD1, 6 bases. The CDR3 totals 15 residues. Germline V gives CDR1 SGHTS, CDR2 YDEGEE. Trimming pared 0 bases from V and 3 bases from J, leaving 13 bases between. CDR3 loop: CASSLGGTRFYEQYF. In DNA form, the CDR3 reads TGTGCCAGCAGCTTGGGAGGGACAAGGTTCTACGAGCAGTACTTC. Variable domain in full (rest from reference TRBV5-8 and TRBJ2-7): EAGVTQSPTHLIKTRGQQATLRCSPISGHTSVYWYQQALGLGLQFLLWYDEGEERNRGNFPPRFSGRQFPNYSSELNVNALELEDSALYLCASSLGGTRFYEQYFGPGTRLTVT.

V gene TRBV30 combines with J gene TRBJ2-7; 10 nucleotides align to TRBD2. The CDR3 runs to 14 residues. CDR1 and CDR2 (germline): GTSNPN, SVGIG (reference sequence). J was trimmed by 0 bases and V by 2 bases; bases with no gene match: 1. The DNA for the CDR3 is TGTGCCTGGAGTACTAGCGGGATCTCCTACGAGCAGTACTTC. Translated, it gives CAWSTSGISYEQYF.

The chain has TRBV7-2 and TRBJ1-2; D uncertain. The V gene's germline CDR1 is SGHTA and CDR2 FQGNSA. With 5 bases removed from V and 7 bases from J, the gap between germline ends came to 20 bases. The CDR3 consists of 15 residues. CDR3: CASSPGGWGGSGYTF. The CDR3 nucleotides read TGTGCCAGCAGCCCGGGAGGATGGGGAGGGAGTGGCTACACCTTC.

This chain connects TRBV30 to TRBJ2-6; D is ambiguous. The CDR3 has 14 residues. V was shortened by 1 base and J by 0 bases, with 4 bases between the two germline ends. Germline-derived CDR1 and CDR2 are GTSNPN and SVGIG (reference sequence). This chain's CDR3 is CAWSGGSGANVLTF. The CDR3 region has the DNA TGTGCCTGGAGTGGAGGCTCTGGGGCCAACGTCCTGACTTTC.

The chain is built from TRBV19 and TRBJ2-3; 8 positions match TRBD1. From germline, CDR1 is LNHDA and CDR2 SQIVND (reference sequence). V trimming: 3 bases; J trimming: 0 bases; junction bases outside the gene matches: 2. CDR3 length equals 15 residues. The CDR3 sequence is CASSMDRASTDTQYF. For the CDR3, the DNA is TGTGCCAGTAGTATGGACAGGGCTAGCACAGATACGCAGTATTTT.

The chain uses TRBV7-8 and TRBJ1-1; D gene unclear. In germline, CDR1 is SGHVS, CDR2 FQNEAQ. V dropped 5 bases and J dropped 10 bases, with 11 bases sitting between them. The CDR3 runs 11 residues. The CDR3 here is CASSLGMGAFF. In nucleotides, the CDR3 is TGTGCCAGCAGCCTCGGGATGGGAGCTTTCTTT.

The genes are TRBV20-1 and TRBJ2-3, with TRBD1 matching over 7 bases. CDR1 and CDR2 from the germline V gene are DFQATT and SNEGSKA (reference sequence). V was pared by 2 bases and J by 11 bases, with 1 base of the junction left unmatched. There are 10 residues in the CDR3. The CDR3 region is CSARRDRQYF. Written as DNA, the CDR3 is TGCAGTGCTAGAAGGGACAGGCAGTATTTT.

This sequence joins TRBV10-1 and TRBJ1-1, with a tentative D call TRBD1 (6 bases). Trimming stripped 4 bases from V and 1 base from J, with 19 bases between. The CDR3 runs 17 residues. Germline V CDR1 and CDR2: WNHNN, SYGVQD (reference sequence). In nucleotides, the CDR3 is TGCGCCAGCAGTGGTACTATTGAGGGACACAGGAACACTGAAGCTTTCTTT. Translating gives CASSGTIEGHRNTEAFF.

This chain joins TRBV9 and TRBJ2-5; TRBD2 agrees at 7 bases. Germline V lookup: CDR1 SGDLS, CDR2 YYNGEE. CDR3 length: 13 residues. J lost 4 bases, V lost 7 bases, and 7 bases had no gene match. In DNA, the CDR3 is TGTGCCAGCGGAGGCGGGAGTGCAGAGACCCAGTACTTC. It yields the protein CASGGGSAETQYF.

J is TRBJ2-1 and V is TRBV2; 11 nucleotides match TRBD2. CDR3 length: 16 amino acids. V was clipped by 1 base and J by 2 bases; unmatched bases: 1. Germline V gives CDR1 SNHLY, CDR2 FYNNEI. The chain's CDR3 is CASSEVSGRAYNEQFF. Written as DNA, the CDR3 is TGTGCCAGCAGTGAAGTTAGCGGGAGGGCCTACAATGAGCAGTTCTTC.

The genes are TRBV28 and TRBJ1-2; no clear D gene. Germline V gene data show CDR1 as MDHEN and CDR2 as SYDVKM. The CDR3 extends over 14 amino acids. The V gene lost 8 bases and the J gene lost 0 bases, with 13 bases spanning the gap. CDR3 residues: CASGLGFSNYGYTF. The DNA for the CDR3 is TGTGCCAGCGGCCTGGGCTTTTCTAACTATGGCTACACCTTC.